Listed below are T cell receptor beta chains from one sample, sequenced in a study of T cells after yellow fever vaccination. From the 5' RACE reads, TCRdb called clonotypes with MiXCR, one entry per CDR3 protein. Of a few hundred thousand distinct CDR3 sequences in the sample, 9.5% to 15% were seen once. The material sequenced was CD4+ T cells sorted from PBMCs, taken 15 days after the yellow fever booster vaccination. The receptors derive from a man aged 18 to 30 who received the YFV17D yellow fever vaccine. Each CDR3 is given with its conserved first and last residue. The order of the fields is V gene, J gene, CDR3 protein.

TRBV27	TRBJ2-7	CASSLAAVGSYEQYF
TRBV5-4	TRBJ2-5	CASSSGGASEETQYF
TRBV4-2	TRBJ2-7	CASSQVSGQGGTYEQYF
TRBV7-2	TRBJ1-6	CASSLLGASPLHF
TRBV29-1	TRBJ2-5	CSVERTDQETQYF
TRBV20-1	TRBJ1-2	CSARRHPGAGYTF
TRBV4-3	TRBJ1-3	CASSQDISRGIWDF
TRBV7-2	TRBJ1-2	CASRIGQGRSGGGYTF
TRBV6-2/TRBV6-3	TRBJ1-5	CASSYEGLQPQHF
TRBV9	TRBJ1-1	CASSLRQYTEAFF
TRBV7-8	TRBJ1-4	CASSSGTFATNEKLFF
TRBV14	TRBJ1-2	CASSQGLVLYGYTF
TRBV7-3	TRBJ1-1	CASSLTLGTEAFF
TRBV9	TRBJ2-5	CASSVASLAGGLGETQYF
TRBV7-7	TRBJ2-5	CASSLAGGQKTQYF
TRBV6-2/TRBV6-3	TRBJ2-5	CASSYSPGTGQETQYF
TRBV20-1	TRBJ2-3	CSAPSSLAGDTQYF
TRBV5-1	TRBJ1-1	CASSLEQGIRGTFF
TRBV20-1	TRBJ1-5	CSAPDRFNQPQHF
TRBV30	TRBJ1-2	CAWSGDSGVGYTF
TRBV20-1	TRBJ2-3	CSAPDSRRGTDTQYF
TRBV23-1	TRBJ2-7	CASNLPGQGNIYEQYF
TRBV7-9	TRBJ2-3	CASSPTGWLTGRTDTQYF
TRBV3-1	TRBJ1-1	CASSPDPRRNTEAFF